This T cell receptor (beta chain) was recorded in a study of glioma-infiltrating T cells. Study outcomes and limitations: Only very few CDR3 sequences appeared in both tissue and blood. Gliomas, especially low-grade, showed above-expected tissue-blood divergence; non-neoplastic patients showed below.

The iRepertoire nested amplicon-rescue multiplex PCR amplified TCR alpha and beta CDR3s from RNA. For one-step reverse transcription and amplification, about 85-400 ng of tissue mRNA or PBMC total RNA was used. TCRdb analysed the multiplex PCR reads with MiXCR anew, one entry per CDR3 protein. Among about 140,000 distinct CDR3 sequences listed, roughly two fifths were seen once. A remark on this clonotype: Its matching antigen is unknown.

The sample consisted of glioma tissue, nonneoplastic brain tissue, or PBMCs (not recorded which). The TCR was taken from a human donor with low-grade glioma or glioblastoma, undergoing nonglioma brain surgery, or in good health (not recorded which).

The DNA for the CDR3 is TGTGCCAGCAGCAGGGACGGGCGAGGCTCTGGAAACACCATATATTTT. It is translated as CASSRDGRGSGNTIYF. The J gene is TRBJ1-3, the V gene TRBV7-2; D is perhaps TRBD1 (5 bases). Trimming removed 5 bases from V and 0 bases from J, with 14 bases in between. Germline V lookup: CDR1 SGHTA, CDR2 FQGNSA. The CDR3 has 16 amino acids.